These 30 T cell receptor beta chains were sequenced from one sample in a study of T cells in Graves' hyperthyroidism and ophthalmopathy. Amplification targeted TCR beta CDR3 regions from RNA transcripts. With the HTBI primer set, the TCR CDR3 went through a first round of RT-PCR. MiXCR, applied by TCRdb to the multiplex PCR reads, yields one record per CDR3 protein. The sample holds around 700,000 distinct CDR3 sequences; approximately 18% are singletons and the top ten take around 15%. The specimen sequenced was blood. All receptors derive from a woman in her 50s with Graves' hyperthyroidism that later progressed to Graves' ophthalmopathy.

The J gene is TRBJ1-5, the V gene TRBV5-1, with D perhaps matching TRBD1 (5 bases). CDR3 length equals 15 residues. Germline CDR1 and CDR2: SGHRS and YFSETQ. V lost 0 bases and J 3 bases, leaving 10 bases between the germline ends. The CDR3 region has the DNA TGCGCCAGCAGCTTGGGTTCAGGGTTCAATCAGCCCCAGCATTTT. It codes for CASSLGSGFNQPQHF.

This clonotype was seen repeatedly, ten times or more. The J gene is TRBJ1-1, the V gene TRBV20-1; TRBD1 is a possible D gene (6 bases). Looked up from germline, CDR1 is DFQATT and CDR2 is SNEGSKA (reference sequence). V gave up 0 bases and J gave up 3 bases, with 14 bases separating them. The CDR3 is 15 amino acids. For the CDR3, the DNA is TGCAGTGCTAGAGATCGGGGGCTTTACGACACTGAAGCTTTCTTT. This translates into CSARDRGLYDTEAFF.

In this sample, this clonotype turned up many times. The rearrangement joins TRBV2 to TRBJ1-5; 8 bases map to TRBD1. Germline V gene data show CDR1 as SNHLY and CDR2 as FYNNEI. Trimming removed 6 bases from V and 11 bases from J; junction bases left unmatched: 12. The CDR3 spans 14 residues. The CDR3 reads CASRENQGAGSQHF. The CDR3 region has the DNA TGTGCCAGCAGAGAGAATCAGGGGGCTGGGTCCCAGCATTTT.

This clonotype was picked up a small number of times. The CDR3 loop is CASTERARGNSPLHF. CDR3 sequence (DNA): TGTGCCAGCACAGAGCGGGCCAGGGGAAATTCACCCCTCCACTTT. The V call is TRBV2, the J call TRBJ1-6, with D maybe TRBD1 (6 bases). CDR3 length: 15 residues. Germline V lookup: CDR1 SNHLY, CDR2 FYNNEI. The V and J ends lost 7 bases and 7 bases respectively, with 17 bases between them. Full variable domain (missing parts from reference TRBV2 and TRBJ1-6): EPEVTQTPSHQVTQMGQEVILRCVPISNHLYFYWYRQILGQKVEFLVSFYNNEISEKSEIFDDQFSVERPDGSNFTLKIRSTKLEDSAMYFCASTERARGNSPLHFGNGTRLTVT.

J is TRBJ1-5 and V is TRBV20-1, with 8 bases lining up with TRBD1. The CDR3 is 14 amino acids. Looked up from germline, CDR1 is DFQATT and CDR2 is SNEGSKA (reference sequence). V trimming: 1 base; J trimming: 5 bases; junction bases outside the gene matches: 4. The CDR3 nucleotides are TGCAGTGCTAGAGGGCAGGGGGCCGATCAGCCCCAGCATTTT. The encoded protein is CSARGQGADQPQHF.

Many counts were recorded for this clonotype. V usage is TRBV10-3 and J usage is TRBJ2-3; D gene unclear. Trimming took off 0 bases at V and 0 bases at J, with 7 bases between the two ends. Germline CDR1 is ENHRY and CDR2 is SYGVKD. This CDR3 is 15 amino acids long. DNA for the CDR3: TGTGCCATCAGTGAGTCGTGGGGAAGCACAGATACGCAGTATTTT. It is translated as CAISESWGSTDTQYF.

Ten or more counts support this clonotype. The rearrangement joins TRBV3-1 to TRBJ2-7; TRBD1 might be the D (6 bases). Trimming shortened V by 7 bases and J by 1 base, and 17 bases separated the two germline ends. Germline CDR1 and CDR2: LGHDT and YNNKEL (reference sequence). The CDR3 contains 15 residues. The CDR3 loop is CASTNADRPSYEQYF. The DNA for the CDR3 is TGTGCCAGCACCAATGCGGACAGACCTTCCTACGAGCAGTACTTC.

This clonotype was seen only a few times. CDR3 nucleotide sequence: TGTGCCAGTAACCCTCGACAGGGTGGCAATCAGCCCCAGCATTTT. It is translated as CASNPRQGGNQPQHF. The chain combines TRBV19 with TRBJ1-5; 7 bases line up with TRBD1. The CDR3 has 15 amino acids. Germline V gene lookup returns CDR1 LNHDA and CDR2 SQIVND (reference sequence). The V and J ends lost 7 bases and 2 bases, in that order; junction bases with no gene match: 8.

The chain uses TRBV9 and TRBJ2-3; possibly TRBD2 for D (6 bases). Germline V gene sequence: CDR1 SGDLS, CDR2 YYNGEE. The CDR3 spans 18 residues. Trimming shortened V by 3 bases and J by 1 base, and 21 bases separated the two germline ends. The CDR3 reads CASSGRDVGGRGTDTQYF. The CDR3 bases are TGTGCCAGCAGCGGTAGGGATGTAGGAGGGCGCGGCACAGATACGCAGTATTTT. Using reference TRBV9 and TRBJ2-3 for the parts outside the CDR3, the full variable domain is DSGVTQTPKHLITATGQRVTLRCSPRSGDLSVYWYQQSLDQGLQFLIQYYNGEERAKGNILERFSAQQFPDLHSELNLSSLELGDSALYFCASSGRDVGGRGTDTQYFGPGTRLTVL.

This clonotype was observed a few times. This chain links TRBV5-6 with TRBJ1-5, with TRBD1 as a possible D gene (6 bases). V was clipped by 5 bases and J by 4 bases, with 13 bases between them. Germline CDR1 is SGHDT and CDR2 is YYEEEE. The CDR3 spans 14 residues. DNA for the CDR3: TGTGCCAGCAGTCCTACAGGGAGAAATCAGCCCCAGCATTTT. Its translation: CASSPTGRNQPQHF.

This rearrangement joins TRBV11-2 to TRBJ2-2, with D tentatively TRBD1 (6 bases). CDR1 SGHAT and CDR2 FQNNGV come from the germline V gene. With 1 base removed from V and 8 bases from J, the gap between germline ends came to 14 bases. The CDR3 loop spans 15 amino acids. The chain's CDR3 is CASSLARAGAGELFF. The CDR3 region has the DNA TGTGCCAGCAGCTTAGCCCGAGCAGGGGCGGGGGAGCTGTTTTTT.

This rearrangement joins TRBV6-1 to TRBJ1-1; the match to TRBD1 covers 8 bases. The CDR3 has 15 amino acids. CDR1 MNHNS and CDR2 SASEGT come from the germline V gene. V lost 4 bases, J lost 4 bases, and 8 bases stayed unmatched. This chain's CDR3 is CASSVIQGVGTEAFF. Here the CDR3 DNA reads TGTGCCAGCAGTGTCATACAGGGGGTAGGCACTGAAGCTTTCTTT.

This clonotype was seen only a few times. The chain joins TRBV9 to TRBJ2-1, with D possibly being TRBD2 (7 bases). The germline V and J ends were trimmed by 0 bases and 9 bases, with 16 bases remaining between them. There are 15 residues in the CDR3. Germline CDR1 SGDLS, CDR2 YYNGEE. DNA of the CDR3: TGTGCCAGCAGCGTAGCTCCGGGGGCGGGGGTTGAGCAGTTCTTC. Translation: CASSVAPGAGVEQFF. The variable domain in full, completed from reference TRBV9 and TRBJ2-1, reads DSGVTQTPKHLITATGQRVTLRCSPRSGDLSVYWYQQSLDQGLQFLIQYYNGEERAKGNILERFSAQQFPDLHSELNLSSLELGDSALYFCASSVAPGAGVEQFFGPGTRLTVL.

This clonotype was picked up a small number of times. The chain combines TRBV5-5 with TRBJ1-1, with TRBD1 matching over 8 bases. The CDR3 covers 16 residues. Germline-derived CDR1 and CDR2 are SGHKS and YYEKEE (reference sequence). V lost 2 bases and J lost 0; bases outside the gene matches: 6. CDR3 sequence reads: CASSLGQGGVNTEAFF. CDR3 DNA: TGTGCCAGCAGCTTAGGACAGGGCGGAGTGAACACTGAAGCTTTCTTT.

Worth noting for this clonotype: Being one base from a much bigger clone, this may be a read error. The CDR3 DNA follows: TGTGCCAGCAGCTTAGCTAGGACCAGCGACTATGGCTACACCTTC. It translates to CASSLARTSDYGYTF. V and J are TRBV7-2 and TRBJ1-2; D not resolved. CDR3 length: 15 residues. The germline V gene has CDR1 SGHTA and CDR2 FQGNSA. V dropped 0 bases and J dropped 3 bases, with 11 bases sitting between them.

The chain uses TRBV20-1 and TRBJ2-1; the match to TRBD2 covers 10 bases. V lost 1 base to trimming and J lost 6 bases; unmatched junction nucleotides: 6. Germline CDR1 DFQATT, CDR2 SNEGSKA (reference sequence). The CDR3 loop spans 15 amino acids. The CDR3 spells CSARGGLAGANEQFF. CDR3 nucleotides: TGCAGTGCTAGAGGGGGGCTAGCGGGGGCCAATGAGCAGTTCTTC.

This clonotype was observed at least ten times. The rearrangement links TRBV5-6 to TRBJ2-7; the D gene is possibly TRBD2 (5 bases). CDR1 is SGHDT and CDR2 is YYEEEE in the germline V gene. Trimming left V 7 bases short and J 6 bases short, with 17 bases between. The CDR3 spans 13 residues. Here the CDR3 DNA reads TGTGCCAGCCATCCGGGGTTTCGTTCCGAGCAGTACTTC. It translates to CASHPGFRSEQYF.

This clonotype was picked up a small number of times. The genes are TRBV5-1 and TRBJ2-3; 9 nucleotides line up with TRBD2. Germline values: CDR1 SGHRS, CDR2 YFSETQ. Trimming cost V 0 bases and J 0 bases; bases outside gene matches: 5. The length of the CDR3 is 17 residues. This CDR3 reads CASSLDLAGDSTDTQYF. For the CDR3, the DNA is TGCGCCAGCAGCTTGGATTTAGCGGGGGATAGCACAGATACGCAGTATTTT.

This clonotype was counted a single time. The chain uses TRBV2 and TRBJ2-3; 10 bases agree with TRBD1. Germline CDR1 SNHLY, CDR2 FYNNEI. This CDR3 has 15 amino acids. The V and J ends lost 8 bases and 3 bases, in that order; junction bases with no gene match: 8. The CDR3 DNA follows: TGTGCCAGCGGTCAGACAGGGGGCGTTACAGATACGCAGTATTTT. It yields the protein CASGQTGGVTDTQYF. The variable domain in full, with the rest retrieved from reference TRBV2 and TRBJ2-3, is EPEVTQTPSHQVTQMGQEVILRCVPISNHLYFYWYRQILGQKVEFLVSFYNNEISEKSEIFDDQFSVERPDGSNFTLKIRSTKLEDSAMYFCASGQTGGVTDTQYFGPGTRLTVL.

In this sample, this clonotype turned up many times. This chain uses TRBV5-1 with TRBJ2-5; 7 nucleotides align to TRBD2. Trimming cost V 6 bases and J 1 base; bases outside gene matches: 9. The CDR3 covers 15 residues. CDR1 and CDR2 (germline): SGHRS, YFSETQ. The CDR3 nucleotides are TGCGCCAGCAAGATCCCAGCGGGGACCCAAGAGACCCAGTACTTC. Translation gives CASKIPAGTQETQYF. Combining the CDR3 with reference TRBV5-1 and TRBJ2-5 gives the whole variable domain KAGVTQTPRYLIKTRGQQVTLSCSPISGHRSVSWYQQTPGQGLQFLFEYFSETQRNKGNFPGRFSGRQFSNSRSEMNVSTLELGDSALYLCASKIPAGTQETQYFGPGTRLLVL.

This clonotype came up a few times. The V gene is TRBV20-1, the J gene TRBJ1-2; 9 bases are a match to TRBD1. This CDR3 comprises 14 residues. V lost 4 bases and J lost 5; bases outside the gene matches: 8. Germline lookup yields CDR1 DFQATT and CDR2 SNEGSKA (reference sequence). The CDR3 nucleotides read TGCAGTGCTACCAGGGACAGGGCGGGGTATGGCTACACCTTC. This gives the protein CSATRDRAGYGYTF.

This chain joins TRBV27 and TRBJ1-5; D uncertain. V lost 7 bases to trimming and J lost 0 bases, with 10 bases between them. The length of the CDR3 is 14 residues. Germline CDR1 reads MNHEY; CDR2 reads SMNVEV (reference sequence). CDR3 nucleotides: TGTGCCAGCATGCCCACCAATAGCAATCAGCCCCAGCATTTT. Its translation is CASMPTNSNQPQHF.

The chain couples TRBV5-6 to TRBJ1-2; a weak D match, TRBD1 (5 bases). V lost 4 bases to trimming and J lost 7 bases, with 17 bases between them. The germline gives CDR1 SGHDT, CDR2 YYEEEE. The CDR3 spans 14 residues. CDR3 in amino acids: CASSKDWGMGGYTF. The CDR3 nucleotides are TGTGCCAGCAGCAAAGACTGGGGGATGGGTGGCTACACCTTC.

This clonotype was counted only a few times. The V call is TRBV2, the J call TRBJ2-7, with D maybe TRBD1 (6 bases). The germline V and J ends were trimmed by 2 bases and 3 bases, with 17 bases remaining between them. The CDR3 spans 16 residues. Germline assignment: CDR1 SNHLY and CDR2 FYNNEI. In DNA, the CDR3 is TGTGCCAGCAGTGAAACGGGTCGGGAACAGGGCTACGAGCAGTACTTC. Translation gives CASSETGREQGYEQYF.

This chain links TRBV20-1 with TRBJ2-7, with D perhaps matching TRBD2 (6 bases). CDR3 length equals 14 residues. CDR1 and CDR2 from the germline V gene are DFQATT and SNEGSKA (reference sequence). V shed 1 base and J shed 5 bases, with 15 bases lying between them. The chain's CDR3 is CSARVPGRRNEQYF. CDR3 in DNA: TGCAGTGCTAGAGTGCCTGGGAGGAGGAACGAGCAGTACTTC.

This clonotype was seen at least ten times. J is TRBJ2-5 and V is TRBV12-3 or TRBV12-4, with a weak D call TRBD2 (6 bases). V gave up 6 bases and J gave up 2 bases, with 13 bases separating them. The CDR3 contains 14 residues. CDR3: CASRTESGQETQYF. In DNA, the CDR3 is TGTGCCAGCAGAACGGAAAGCGGGCAAGAGACCCAGTACTTC.

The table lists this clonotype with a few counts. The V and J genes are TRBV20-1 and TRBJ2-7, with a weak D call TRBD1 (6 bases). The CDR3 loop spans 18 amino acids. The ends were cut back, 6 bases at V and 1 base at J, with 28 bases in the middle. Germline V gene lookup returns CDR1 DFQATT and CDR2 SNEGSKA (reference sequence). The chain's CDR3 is CSAHPIRGQNYLSYEQYF. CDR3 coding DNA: TGCAGTGCCCACCCAATCCGCGGACAGAATTACCTTTCCTACGAGCAGTACTTC.

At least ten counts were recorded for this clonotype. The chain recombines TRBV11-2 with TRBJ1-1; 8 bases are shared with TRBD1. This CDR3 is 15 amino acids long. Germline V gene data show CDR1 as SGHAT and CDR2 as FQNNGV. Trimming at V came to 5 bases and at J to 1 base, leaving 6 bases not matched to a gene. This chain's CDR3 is CASSPEDRANTEAFF. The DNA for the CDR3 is TGTGCCAGCAGCCCAGAGGACAGGGCGAACACTGAAGCTTTCTTT.

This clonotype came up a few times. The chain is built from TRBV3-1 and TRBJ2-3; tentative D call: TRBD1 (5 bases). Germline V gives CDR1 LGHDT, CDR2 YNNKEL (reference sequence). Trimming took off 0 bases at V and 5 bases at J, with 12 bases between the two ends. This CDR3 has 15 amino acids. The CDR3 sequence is CASSQDWGTGDTQYF. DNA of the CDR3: TGTGCCAGCAGCCAAGATTGGGGCACGGGAGATACGCAGTATTTT.

CDR3 amino acids: CASSLGRGRGTGELFF. For the CDR3, the DNA is TGCGCCAGCAGCTTGGGTCGGGGACGGGGCACCGGGGAGCTGTTTTTT. The genes are TRBV5-1 and TRBJ2-2; D possibly matches TRBD1 or TRBD2 (5 bases each). Trimming took off 0 bases at V and 4 bases at J, with 13 bases between the two ends. Per the germline V gene, CDR1 is SGHRS and CDR2 is YFSETQ. There are 16 residues in the CDR3.